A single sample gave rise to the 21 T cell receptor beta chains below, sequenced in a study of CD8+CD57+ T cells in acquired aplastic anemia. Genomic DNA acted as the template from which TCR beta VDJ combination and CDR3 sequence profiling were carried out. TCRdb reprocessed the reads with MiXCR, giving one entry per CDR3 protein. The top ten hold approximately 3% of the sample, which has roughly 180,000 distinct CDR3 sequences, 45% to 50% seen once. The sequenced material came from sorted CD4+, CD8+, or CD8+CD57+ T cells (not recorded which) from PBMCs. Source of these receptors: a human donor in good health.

The CDR3 here is CASSEGGVELQPQHF. The CDR3 DNA reads as TGCGCCAGCAGTGAGGGGGGGGTAGAATTACAGCCCCAGCATTTT. V is TRBV10-2 and J is TRBJ1-5, with a possible D match to TRBD1 (5 bases). The CDR3 runs to 15 residues. The germline CDR1 and CDR2 sequences are WSHSY and SAAADI. Trimming cost V 2 bases and J 7 bases, with 15 bases left between them.

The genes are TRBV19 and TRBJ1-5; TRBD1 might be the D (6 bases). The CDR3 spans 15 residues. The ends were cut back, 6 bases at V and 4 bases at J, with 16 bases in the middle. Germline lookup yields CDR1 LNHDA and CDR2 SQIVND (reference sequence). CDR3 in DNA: TGTGCCAGTAGCTATTCACAGGGATGGAATCAGCCCCAGCATTTT. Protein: CASSYSQGWNQPQHF.

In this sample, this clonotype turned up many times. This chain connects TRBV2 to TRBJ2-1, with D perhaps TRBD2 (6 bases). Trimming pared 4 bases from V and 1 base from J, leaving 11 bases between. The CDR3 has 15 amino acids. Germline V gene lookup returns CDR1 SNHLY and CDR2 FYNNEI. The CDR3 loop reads CASSVAEGSYNEQFF. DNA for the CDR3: TGTGCCAGCAGTGTAGCGGAGGGATCCTACAATGAGCAGTTCTTC.

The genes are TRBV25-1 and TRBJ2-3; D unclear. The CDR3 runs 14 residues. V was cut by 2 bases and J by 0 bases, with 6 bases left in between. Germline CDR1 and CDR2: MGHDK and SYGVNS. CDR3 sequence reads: CASSEEGSTDTQYF. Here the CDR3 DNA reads TGTGCCAGCAGTGAAGAAGGTAGCACAGATACGCAGTATTTT. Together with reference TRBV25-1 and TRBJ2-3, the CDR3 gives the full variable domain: EADIYQTPRYLVIGTGKKITLECSQTMGHDKMYWYQQDPGMELHLIHYSYGVNSTEKGDLSSESTVSRIRTEHFPLTLESARPSHTSQYLCASSEEGSTDTQYFGPGTRLTVL.

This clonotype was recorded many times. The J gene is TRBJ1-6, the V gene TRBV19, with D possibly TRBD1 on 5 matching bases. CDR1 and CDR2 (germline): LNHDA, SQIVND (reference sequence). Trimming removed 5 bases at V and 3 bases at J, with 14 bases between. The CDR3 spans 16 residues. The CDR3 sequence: CASSGTRVNYNSPLHF. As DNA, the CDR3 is TGTGCCAGTAGTGGTACCAGGGTGAACTATAATTCACCCCTCCACTTT.

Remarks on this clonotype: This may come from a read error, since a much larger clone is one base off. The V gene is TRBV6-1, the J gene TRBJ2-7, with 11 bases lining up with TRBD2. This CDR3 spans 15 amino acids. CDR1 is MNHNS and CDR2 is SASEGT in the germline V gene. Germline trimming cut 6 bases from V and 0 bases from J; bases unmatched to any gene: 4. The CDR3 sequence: CASRRTSGSSYEQYF. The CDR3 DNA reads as TGTGCCAGCAGACGAACTAGCGGGAGCTCCTACGAGCAGTACTTC.

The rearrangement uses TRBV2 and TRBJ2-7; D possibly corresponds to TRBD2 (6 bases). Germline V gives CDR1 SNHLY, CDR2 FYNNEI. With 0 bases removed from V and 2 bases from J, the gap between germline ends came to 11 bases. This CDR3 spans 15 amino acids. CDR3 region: CASSEAYGGPYEQYF. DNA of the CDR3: TGTGCCAGCAGTGAAGCATACGGGGGACCCTACGAGCAGTACTTC.

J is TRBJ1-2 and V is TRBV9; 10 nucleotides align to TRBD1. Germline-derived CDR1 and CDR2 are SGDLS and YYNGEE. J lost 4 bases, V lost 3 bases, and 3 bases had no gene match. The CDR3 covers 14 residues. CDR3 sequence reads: CASSAGQGVYGYTF. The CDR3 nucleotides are TGTGCCAGCAGCGCAGGACAGGGGGTCTATGGCTACACCTTC.

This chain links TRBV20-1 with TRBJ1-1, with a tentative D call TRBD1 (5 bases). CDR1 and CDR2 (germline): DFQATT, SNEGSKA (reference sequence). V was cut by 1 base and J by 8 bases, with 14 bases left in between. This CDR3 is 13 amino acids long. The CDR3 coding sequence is TGCAGTGCTAGAGGTCACAGGCTTATGGAAGCTTTCTTT. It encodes CSARGHRLMEAFF.

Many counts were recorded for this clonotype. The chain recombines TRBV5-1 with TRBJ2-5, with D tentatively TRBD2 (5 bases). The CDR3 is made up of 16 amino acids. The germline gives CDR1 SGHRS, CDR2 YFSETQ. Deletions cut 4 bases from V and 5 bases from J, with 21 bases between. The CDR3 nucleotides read TGCGCCAGCAGCGTCGGATCAATAACGACGGGGGAGACCCAGTACTTC. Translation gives CASSVGSITTGETQYF.

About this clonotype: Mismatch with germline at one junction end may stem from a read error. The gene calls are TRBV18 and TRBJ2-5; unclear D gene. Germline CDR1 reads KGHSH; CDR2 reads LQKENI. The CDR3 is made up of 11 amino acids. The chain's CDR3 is CASSPQGTQYF. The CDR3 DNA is TGTGCCAGCTCCCCTCAAGGGACCCAGTACTTC.

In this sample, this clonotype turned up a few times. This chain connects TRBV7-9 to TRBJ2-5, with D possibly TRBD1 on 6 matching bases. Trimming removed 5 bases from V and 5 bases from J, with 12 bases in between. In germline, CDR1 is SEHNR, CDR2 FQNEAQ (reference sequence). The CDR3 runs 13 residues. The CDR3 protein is CASSTGLGETQYF. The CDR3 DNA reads TGTGCCAGCAGCACAGGGCTAGGGGAGACCCAGTACTTC.

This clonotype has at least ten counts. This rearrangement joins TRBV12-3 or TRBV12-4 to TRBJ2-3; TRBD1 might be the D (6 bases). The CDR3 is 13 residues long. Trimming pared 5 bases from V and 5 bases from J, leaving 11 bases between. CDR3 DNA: TGTGCCAGCAGTACCGCAGGGGAAGATACGCAGTATTTT. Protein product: CASSTAGEDTQYF.

This CDR3 is CSVLRQKVGEQYF. CDR3 DNA: TGCAGCGTCCTTCGGCAAAAGGTTGGGGAGCAGTACTTC. The V and J genes are TRBV29-1 and TRBJ2-7; D is uncertain. The CDR3 consists of 13 residues. CDR1 is SQVTM, CDR2 ANQGSEA, per germline. Trimming took 6 bases from V and 7 from J, leaving 19 bases between them.

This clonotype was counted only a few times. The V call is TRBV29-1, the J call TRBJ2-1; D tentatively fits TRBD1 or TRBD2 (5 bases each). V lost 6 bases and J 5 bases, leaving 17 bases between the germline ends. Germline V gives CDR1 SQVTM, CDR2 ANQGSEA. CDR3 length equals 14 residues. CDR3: CSVGGRELDNEQFF. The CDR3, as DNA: TGCAGCGTGGGTGGCAGGGAGTTAGACAATGAGCAGTTCTTC.

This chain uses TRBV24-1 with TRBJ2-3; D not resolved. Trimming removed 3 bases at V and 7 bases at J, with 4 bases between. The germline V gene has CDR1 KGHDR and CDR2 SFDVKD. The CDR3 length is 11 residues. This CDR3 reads CATSDPNTQYF. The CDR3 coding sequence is TGTGCCACCAGTGATCCCAATACGCAGTATTTT.

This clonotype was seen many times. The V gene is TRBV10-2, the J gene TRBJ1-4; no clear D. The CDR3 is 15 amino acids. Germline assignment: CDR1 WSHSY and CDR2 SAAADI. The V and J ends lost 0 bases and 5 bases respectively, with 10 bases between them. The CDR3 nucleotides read TGCGCCAGCAGTGAGTCTACCCGGGGAAATGAAAAACTGTTTTTT. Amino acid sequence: CASSESTRGNEKLFF.

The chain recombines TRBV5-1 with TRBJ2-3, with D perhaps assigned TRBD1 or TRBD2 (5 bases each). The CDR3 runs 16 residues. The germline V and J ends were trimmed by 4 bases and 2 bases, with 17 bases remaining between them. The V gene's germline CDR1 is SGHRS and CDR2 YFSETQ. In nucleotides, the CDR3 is TGCGCCAGCAGCACCCCGGGACCCCAACACACAGATACGCAGTATTTT. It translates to CASSTPGPQHTDTQYF.

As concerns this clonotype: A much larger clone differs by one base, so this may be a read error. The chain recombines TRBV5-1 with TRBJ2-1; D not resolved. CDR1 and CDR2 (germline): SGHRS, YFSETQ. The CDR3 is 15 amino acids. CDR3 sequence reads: CASSSRPGSYNEQLF. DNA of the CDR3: TGCGCCAGCAGCTCTCGACCCGGCTCCTACAATGAGCAGCTCTTC.

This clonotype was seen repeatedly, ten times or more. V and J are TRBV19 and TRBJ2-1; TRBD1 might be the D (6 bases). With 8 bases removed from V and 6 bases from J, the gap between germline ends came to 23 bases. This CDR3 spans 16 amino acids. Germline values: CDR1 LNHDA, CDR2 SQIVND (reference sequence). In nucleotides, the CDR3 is TGTGCCAGTGGGTTGGGGCGCGGGTTGGGGGCCAATGAGCAGTTCTTC. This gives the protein CASGLGRGLGANEQFF.

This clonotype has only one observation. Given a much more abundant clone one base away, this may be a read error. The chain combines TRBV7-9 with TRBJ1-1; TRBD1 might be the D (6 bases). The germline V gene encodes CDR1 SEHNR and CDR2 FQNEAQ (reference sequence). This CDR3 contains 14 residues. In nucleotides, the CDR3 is TGTGCCAGCAGCTTAGCAGGGGGAGAAACTGAAGCTTCCTTT. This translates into CASSLAGGETEASF.